The next 11 T cell receptor beta chains were all read from a single sample in a study of blood T cell repertoires in COVID-19. Only in-frame clones appear in the TCRdb table, and some are missing; sequencing was by immunoSEQ multiplex PCR. The sample records 57,000 or so clones, around 85% being singletons. The material sequenced was peripheral blood. Receptors were obtained from a man aged 65 to 79 with active COVID-19.

This clone was counted only a few times. This rearrangement joins TRBV2 to TRBJ2-1; 8 bases are a match to TRBD2. Germline V lookup: CDR1 SNHLY, CDR2 FYNNEI. J was trimmed by 7 bases and V by 6 bases; bases with no gene match: 20. The CDR3 is made up of 18 amino acids. The CDR3 region has the DNA TGTGCCAGCAGGGACCACAGACGGCGGGAGGCCAAAGAAAATGAGCAGTTCTTC. Encoded protein: CASRDHRRREAKENEQFF.

This clone was found once. V gene TRBV19 combines with J gene TRBJ1-1, with unresolved D. Per germline, CDR1 LNHDA and CDR2 SQIVND (reference sequence). Trimming took off 9 bases at V and 1 base at J, with 24 bases between the two ends. This CDR3 spans 17 amino acids. CDR3 coding DNA: TGTGCCAGCACCCCCCCGTTGGGCGTTCCGAGGAACACTGAAGCTTTCTTT. It is translated as CASTPPLGVPRNTEAFF. Supplemented by reference TRBV19 and TRBJ1-1, the full variable domain reads DGGITQSPKYLFRKEGQNVTLSCEQNLNHDAMYWYRQDPGQGLRLIYYSQIVNDFQKGDIAEGYSVSREKKESFPLTVTSAQKNPTAFYLCASTPPLGVPRNTEAFFGQGTRLTVV.

This chain links TRBV5-5 with TRBJ2-3; 8 nucleotides agree with TRBD2. From germline, CDR1 is SGHKS and CDR2 YYEKEE (reference sequence). This CDR3 comprises 16 residues. With V trimmed by 1 base and J by 9 bases, 13 bases remained unmatched. CDR3 in amino acids: CASSLSPAGAYPTQYF. In DNA form, the CDR3 reads TGTGCCAGCAGCTTGTCTCCAGCGGGAGCATATCCGACGCAGTATTTT.

The rearrangement uses TRBV6-2 or TRBV6-3 and TRBJ2-2, with D maybe TRBD2 (5 bases). Trimming shortened V by 6 bases and J by 0 bases, and 11 bases separated the two germline ends. Germline V gene data show CDR1 as MNHEY and CDR2 as SVGEGT. The CDR3 is made up of 15 amino acids. For the CDR3, the DNA is TGTGCCAGCAGCTTGGACGGGGCGAACACCGGGGAGCTGTTTTTT. Its protein product is CASSLDGANTGELFF.

The V and J genes are TRBV2 and TRBJ2-7; D is undetermined. Germline V lookup: CDR1 SNHLY, CDR2 FYNNEI. Trimming left V 8 bases short and J 3 bases short, with 8 bases between. CDR3 length: 11 residues. The CDR3 region is CASVYYYEQYF. The CDR3 region has the DNA TGTGCCAGCGTTTATTACTACGAGCAGTACTTC.

The rearrangement links TRBV6-5 to TRBJ2-1; TRBD2 matches at 7 bases. The ends lost 6 bases at V and 1 base at J; junction bases unmatched: 3. This CDR3 region has 14 residues. Germline V gene sequence: CDR1 MNHEY, CDR2 SVGAGI. In DNA form, the CDR3 reads TGTGCCAGCAGAGAGCGGGGTTCCTACAATGAGCAGTTCTTC. Translated: CASRERGSYNEQFF.

This clone was found once. The V and J genes are TRBV16 and TRBJ2-7; D is possibly TRBD2 (5 bases). Trimming left V 4 bases short and J 2 bases short, with 15 bases between. This CDR3 contains 15 residues. Germline V gene sequence: CDR1 KGHSY, CDR2 FQNENV. CDR3 nucleotide sequence: TGTGCCAGCAGCCCAAAGACACCCGGGGCCTACGAGCAGTACTTC. This gives the protein CASSPKTPGAYEQYF.

This clone was observed a few times. The chain's CDR3 is CASSLRKGLADQETQYF. CDR3 in DNA: TGTGCCAGCAGCTTAAGGAAGGGACTAGCGGACCAAGAGACCCAGTACTTC. This chain uses TRBV7-9 with TRBJ2-5; 11 bases are shared with TRBD2. V dropped 2 bases and J dropped 0; count of bases not matched to a gene: 5. Germline CDR1 SEHNR, CDR2 FQNEAQ (reference sequence). The CDR3 has 17 residues.

This clone has only one observation. The V gene is TRBV7-2, the J gene TRBJ1-3; D is undetermined. Germline CDR1 and CDR2: SGHTA and FQGNSA. This CDR3 has 15 amino acids. The ends were cut back, 2 bases at V and 3 bases at J, with 11 bases in the middle. The CDR3 DNA is TGTGCCAGCAGCTTACGTCCCGGGAATGGAAACACCATATATTTT. Translating it yields CASSLRPGNGNTIYF.

This rearrangement joins TRBV28 to TRBJ2-7, with 10 bases lining up with TRBD2. The CDR3 is made up of 15 amino acids. Trimming cost V 5 bases and J 1 base; bases outside gene matches: 5. Germline loops: CDR1 MDHEN, CDR2 SYDVKM. CDR3 sequence: CASSESGRESYEQYF. CDR3 in DNA: TGTGCCAGCAGTGAAAGCGGGAGGGAGTCCTACGAGCAGTACTTC.

The CDR3 is CASSWTGEQFF. The CDR3, as DNA: TGTGCCAGCAGCTGGACAGGTGAGCAGTTCTTC. The chain has TRBV11-2 and TRBJ2-1; 7 bases agree with TRBD1. V was clipped by 4 bases and J by 9 bases; unmatched bases: 0. The CDR3 contains 11 residues. The germline V gene encodes CDR1 SGHAT and CDR2 FQNNGV.